The T cell receptor beta chain under discussion was sequenced for a study of CD8+ T cells in alopecia areata. After isolation, RNA underwent reverse transcription to generate cDNA as the sequencing template. Libraries were prepared by immunoSEQ multiplex PCR; TCRdb keeps only in-frame clonotypes and omits some of them. Here the sample spans around 150,000 clones, roughly 50% being singletons. V was cut by 4 bases and J by 5 bases, with 14 bases left in between. Germline V lookup: CDR1 MGHDK, CDR2 SYGVNS. The length of the CDR3 is 15 residues. The V gene is TRBV25-1, the J gene TRBJ1-4; possible D gene TRBD1, 6 bases. The sequenced sample consisted of CD4+ T cells sorted from blood. The TCR comes from a human donor in good health. The CDR3 sequence is CASSANRARNEKLFF. The CDR3, as DNA: TGTGCCAGCAGTGCCAACAGGGCACGAAATGAAAAACTGTTTTTT. Supplemented by reference TRBV25-1 and TRBJ1-4, the full variable domain reads EADIYQTPRYLVIGTGKKITLECSQTMGHDKMYWYQQDPGMELHLIHYSYGVNSTEKGDLSSESTVSRIRTEHFPLTLESARPSHTSQYLCASSANRARNEKLFFGSGTQLSVL.